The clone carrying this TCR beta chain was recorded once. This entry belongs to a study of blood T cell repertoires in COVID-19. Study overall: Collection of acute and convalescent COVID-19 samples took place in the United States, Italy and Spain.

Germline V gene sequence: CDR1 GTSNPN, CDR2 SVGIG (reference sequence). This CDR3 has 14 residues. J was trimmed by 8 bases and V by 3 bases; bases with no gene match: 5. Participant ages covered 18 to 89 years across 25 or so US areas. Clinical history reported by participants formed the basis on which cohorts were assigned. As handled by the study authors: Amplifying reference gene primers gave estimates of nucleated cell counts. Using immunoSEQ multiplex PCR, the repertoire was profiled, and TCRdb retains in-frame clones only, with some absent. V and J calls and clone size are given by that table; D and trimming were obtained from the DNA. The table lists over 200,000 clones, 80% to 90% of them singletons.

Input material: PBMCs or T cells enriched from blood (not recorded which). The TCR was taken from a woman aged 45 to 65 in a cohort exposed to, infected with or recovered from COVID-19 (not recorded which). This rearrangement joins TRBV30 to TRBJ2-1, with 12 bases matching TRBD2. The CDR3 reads CAWSATSGGHEQFF. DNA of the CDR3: TGTGCCTGGAGCGCGACTAGCGGGGGCCATGAGCAGTTCTTC.